This is a list of T cell receptor beta chains from one sample in a study of beta chain features in type 1 diabetes. The protocol was immunoSEQ multiplex PCR, while the TCRdb copy is restricted to in-frame clones and leaves out a portion. The sample carries 110,000 to 150,000 clones, 6.9% recorded once. The specimen sequenced was central memory CD4+ T cells from blood. Every receptor here comes from a woman aged 25 to 45 in good health. The CDR3 runs from the conserved cysteine through the conserved F or W. The order of the fields is V gene, J gene, CDR3 protein.

V gene: TRBV6-5
J gene: TRBJ2-3
CDR3 protein: CASSDGRATDTQYF

V gene: TRBV7-2
J gene: TRBJ1-1
CDR3 protein: CASTSRGRGAFF

V gene: TRBV7-3
J gene: TRBJ2-2
CDR3 protein: CASSSGHNTGELFF

V gene: TRBV7-9
J gene: TRBJ2-5
CDR3 protein: CASSLGQAETQYF

V gene: TRBV15
J gene: TRBJ1-2
CDR3 protein: CATSRDEGGPIAYGYTF

V gene: TRBV7-2
J gene: TRBJ1-5
CDR3 protein: CASSLSNQPQHF

V gene: TRBV7-3
J gene: TRBJ1-1
CDR3 protein: CASSLMAPGTGLGGNTEAFF

V gene: TRBV18
J gene: TRBJ1-1
CDR3 protein: CASSPYGQRTEAFF

V gene: TRBV6-5
J gene: TRBJ2-5
CDR3 protein: CASSNQETQYF

V gene: TRBV28
J gene: TRBJ2-7
CDR3 protein: CASQSGSVNEQYF

V gene: TRBV7-8
J gene: TRBJ2-5
CDR3 protein: CASSPRTGRQETQYF

V gene: TRBV7-3
J gene: TRBJ2-3
CDR3 protein: CASSLEAGGLDTQYF

V gene: TRBV30
J gene: TRBJ2-7
CDR3 protein: CAAWDRGSYEQYF

V gene: TRBV5-1
J gene: TRBJ2-1
CDR3 protein: CASSLAGLAGYNEQFF

V gene: TRBV19
J gene: TRBJ2-1
CDR3 protein: CASSSRAGGVYNEQFF

V gene: TRBV6-6
J gene: TRBJ2-7
CDR3 protein: CASSSGTRYEQYF

V gene: TRBV2
J gene: TRBJ1-4
CDR3 protein: CASSLGQGKLFF

V gene: TRBV19
J gene: TRBJ1-5
CDR3 protein: CASSGQYSNQPQHF

V gene: TRBV30
J gene: TRBJ2-6
CDR3 protein: CAWSVGVSGANVLTF

V gene: TRBV6-5
J gene: TRBJ2-4
CDR3 protein: CARGTDLNIQYF